The rows below give T cell receptor beta chains drawn from one sample of a study of cytomegalovirus exposure and HLA in healthy donors. Generated by immunoSEQ multiplex PCR, the TCRdb table keeps only in-frame clones and is missing some. The table has around 140,000 clones, about 75% seen once. Specimen: PBMCs. These receptors were obtained from a man aged 40-49 years in good health and CMV-seronegative. Both conserved end residues are part of each CDR3. The order of the fields is D gene, clone size, V gene, J gene, CDR3 protein, CDR3 DNA. D genes are given only for firm matches. Rows may omit the clone size; those that give it use once, few, many or a size class.

D gene: .
clone size: .
V gene: TRBV7-3
J gene: TRBJ1-1
CDR3 protein: CASSLLGGGGGTEAFF
CDR3 DNA: TGTGCCAGCAGCTTACTCGGTGGGGGCGGTGGCACTGAAGCTTTCTTT

D gene: .
clone size: once
V gene: TRBV5-1
J gene: TRBJ1-1
CDR3 protein: CASRQGGSDTEAFF
CDR3 DNA: TGCGCCAGCAGGCAGGGAGGGTCGGACACTGAAGCTTTCTTT

D gene: .
clone size: .
V gene: TRBV19
J gene: TRBJ2-7
CDR3 protein: CASSIGWWGAYEQYF
CDR3 DNA: TGTGCCAGTAGTATAGGCTGGTGGGGCGCGTACGAGCAGTACTTC

D gene: .
clone size: few
V gene: TRBV28
J gene: TRBJ1-1
CDR3 protein: CASSTPGVHEAFF
CDR3 DNA: TGTGCCAGCAGTACACCCGGGGTCCATGAAGCTTTCTTT

D gene: TRBD1
clone size: few
V gene: TRBV5-5
J gene: TRBJ1-2
CDR3 protein: CASSRQGGGGYTF
CDR3 DNA: TGTGCCAGCAGCCGGCAGGGGGGCGGTGGCTACACCTTC

D gene: TRBD2
clone size: .
V gene: TRBV18
J gene: TRBJ2-5
CDR3 protein: CASSPLLSGGQETQYF
CDR3 DNA: TGTGCCAGCTCACCACTACTTAGCGGGGGGCAAGAGACCCAGTACTTC

D gene: TRBD1
clone size: .
V gene: TRBV7-3
J gene: TRBJ2-7
CDR3 protein: CASSATGGASSEQYF
CDR3 DNA: TGTGCCAGCAGCGCGACAGGGGGCGCATCGTCCGAGCAGTACTTC

D gene: TRBD2
clone size: .
V gene: TRBV14
J gene: TRBJ2-3
CDR3 protein: CASSQERWDYFYPADTQYF
CDR3 DNA: TGTGCCAGCAGCCAAGAAAGGTGGGACTATTTTTACCCCGCAGATACGCAGTATTTT

D gene: .
clone size: .
V gene: TRBV4-3
J gene: TRBJ2-7
CDR3 protein: CASSQDGEGVGTYEQYF
CDR3 DNA: TGCGCCAGCAGCCAAGACGGGGAGGGGGTGGGGACCTACGAGCAGTACTTC

D gene: .
clone size: once
V gene: TRBV29-1
J gene: TRBJ2-3
CDR3 protein: CSVEPGTDTQYF
CDR3 DNA: TGCAGCGTTGAGCCGGGGACAGATACGCAGTATTTT

D gene: TRBD1
clone size: .
V gene: TRBV5-1
J gene: TRBJ2-1
CDR3 protein: CASSWGDRDYNEQFF
CDR3 DNA: TGCGCCAGCAGCTGGGGGGACAGGGACTACAATGAGCAGTTCTTC

D gene: .
clone size: .
V gene: TRBV4-3
J gene: TRBJ1-4
CDR3 protein: CASSQVREKLFF
CDR3 DNA: TGCGCCAGCAGCCAAGTCAGGGAAAAACTGTTTTTT

D gene: TRBD1
clone size: .
V gene: TRBV5-8
J gene: TRBJ2-1
CDR3 protein: CASSTGTDDEQFF
CDR3 DNA: TGTGCCAGCAGCACTGGGACAGACGATGAGCAGTTCTTC

D gene: TRBD1
clone size: .
V gene: TRBV5-1
J gene: TRBJ2-5
CDR3 protein: CASSLQGNQETQYF
CDR3 DNA: TGCGCCAGCAGCTTACAGGGGAACCAAGAGACCCAGTACTTC

D gene: TRBD1
clone size: .
V gene: TRBV2
J gene: TRBJ1-6
CDR3 protein: CATSLQGNSPLHF
CDR3 DNA: TGTGCCACCTCTTTACAGGGGAATTCACCCCTCCACTTT

D gene: .
clone size: .
V gene: TRBV7-9
J gene: TRBJ2-1
CDR3 protein: CASSLVGGSYNEQFF
CDR3 DNA: TGTGCCAGCAGCTTAGTCGGGGGCTCCTACAATGAGCAGTTCTTC

D gene: .
clone size: .
V gene: TRBV4-3
J gene: TRBJ2-1
CDR3 protein: CASSQDYWRYNEQFF
CDR3 DNA: TGCGCCAGCAGCCAAGATTATTGGAGATACAATGAGCAGTTCTTC

D gene: TRBD1
clone size: once
V gene: TRBV7-8
J gene: TRBJ1-6
CDR3 protein: CASSPYGTGALASNSPLHF
CDR3 DNA: TGTGCCAGCAGCCCTTACGGGACAGGGGCCCTTGCGTCGAATTCACCCCTCCACTTT

D gene: .
clone size: few
V gene: TRBV4-2
J gene: TRBJ2-2
CDR3 protein: CASSQDRLTGELFF
CDR3 DNA: TGTGCCAGCAGCCAAGATCGTCTCACCGGGGAGCTGTTTTTT

D gene: TRBD1
clone size: .
V gene: TRBV7-2
J gene: TRBJ2-5
CDR3 protein: CASSPGQGPRWETQYF
CDR3 DNA: TGTGCCAGCAGTCCCGGACAGGGGCCACGCTGGGAGACCCAGTACTTC

D gene: .
clone size: .
V gene: TRBV5-5
J gene: TRBJ1-5
CDR3 protein: CASSLLGDNQPQHF
CDR3 DNA: TGTGCCAGCAGCTTGCTAGGAGACAATCAGCCCCAGCATTTT

D gene: TRBD1
clone size: .
V gene: TRBV5-6
J gene: TRBJ1-2
CDR3 protein: CASSLLGGDRDSGYTF
CDR3 DNA: TGTGCCAGCAGCTTGTTGGGTGGGGACAGGGACTCTGGCTACACCTTC

D gene: .
clone size: .
V gene: TRBV2
J gene: TRBJ1-5
CDR3 protein: CASSDRQGNQPQHF
CDR3 DNA: TGTGCCAGCAGTGACCGCCAGGGGAATCAGCCCCAGCATTTT

D gene: TRBD1
clone size: .
V gene: TRBV7-3
J gene: TRBJ1-2
CDR3 protein: CASSLTGTGGVGYGYTF
CDR3 DNA: TGTGCCAGCAGCTTAACTGGGACAGGGGGCGTCGGCTATGGCTACACCTTC

D gene: TRBD1
clone size: .
V gene: TRBV18
J gene: TRBJ1-1
CDR3 protein: CASSLWAPGQGDVAFF
CDR3 DNA: TGTGCCAGCTCACTTTGGGCACCGGGACAGGGGGATGTAGCTTTCTTT

D gene: TRBD1
clone size: few
V gene: TRBV2
J gene: TRBJ1-1
CDR3 protein: CASRADRMNTEAFF
CDR3 DNA: TGTGCCAGCAGAGCGGACAGGATGAACACTGAAGCTTTCTTT

D gene: .
clone size: .
V gene: TRBV5-1
J gene: TRBJ1-6
CDR3 protein: CASSLEGDSTLHF
CDR3 DNA: TGCGCCAGCAGCTTGGAAGGGGATTCAACCCTCCACTTT

D gene: TRBD1
clone size: few
V gene: TRBV4-1
J gene: TRBJ1-1
CDR3 protein: CASSRGQGMNTEAFF
CDR3 DNA: TGCGCCAGCAGCCGGGGACAGGGGATGAACACTGAAGCTTTCTTT

D gene: TRBD2
clone size: few
V gene: TRBV9
J gene: TRBJ2-7
CDR3 protein: CASSVGVRGTSGGHSYEQYF
CDR3 DNA: TGTGCCAGCAGCGTAGGGGTCAGAGGGACTAGCGGGGGACACTCCTACGAGCAGTACTTC

D gene: TRBD1
clone size: .
V gene: TRBV6-5
J gene: TRBJ1-6
CDR3 protein: CASSGGTGANSPLHF
CDR3 DNA: TGTGCCAGCAGCGGGGGGACAGGGGCTAATTCACCCCTCCACTTT

D gene: .
clone size: .
V gene: TRBV13
J gene: TRBJ1-1
CDR3 protein: CASSSPRQSNTEAFF
CDR3 DNA: TGTGCCAGCAGCTCCCCCCGACAGTCGAACACTGAAGCTTTCTTT

D gene: TRBD2
clone size: .
V gene: TRBV30
J gene: TRBJ2-5
CDR3 protein: CAWRTGLADQETQYF
CDR3 DNA: TGTGCCTGGAGGACGGGACTAGCGGATCAAGAGACCCAGTACTTC

D gene: .
clone size: .
V gene: TRBV30
J gene: TRBJ1-1
CDR3 protein: CAWRKLQGRNTEAFF
CDR3 DNA: TGTGCCTGGAGGAAACTCCAGGGCCGGAACACTGAAGCTTTCTTT

D gene: .
clone size: .
V gene: TRBV5-1
J gene: TRBJ2-2
CDR3 protein: CASSLDQGTGELFF
CDR3 DNA: TGCGCCAGCAGCTTGGATCAGGGGACCGGGGAGCTGTTTTTT

D gene: TRBD1
clone size: .
V gene: TRBV29-1
J gene: TRBJ1-4
CDR3 protein: CSAKTGAAANEKLFF
CDR3 DNA: TGCAGCGCTAAGACAGGGGCTGCGGCTAATGAAAAACTGTTTTTT

D gene: .
clone size: once
V gene: TRBV10-3
J gene: TRBJ2-3
CDR3 protein: CAISEDSSTDTQYF
CDR3 DNA: TGTGCCATCAGTGAGGATAGCAGCACAGATACGCAGTATTTT

D gene: TRBD2
clone size: .
V gene: TRBV15
J gene: TRBJ2-1
CDR3 protein: CATRTSGGIDEQFF
CDR3 DNA: TGTGCCACCCGGACTAGCGGGGGGATCGATGAGCAGTTCTTC

D gene: .
clone size: few
V gene: TRBV4-1
J gene: TRBJ1-5
CDR3 protein: CASSQDRGQPQHF
CDR3 DNA: TGCGCCAGCAGCCAAGATAGGGGTCAGCCCCAGCATTTT

D gene: .
clone size: once
V gene: TRBV15
J gene: TRBJ1-1
CDR3 protein: CATSRSPQGKGTEAFF
CDR3 DNA: TGTGCCACCAGCAGATCTCCACAGGGAAAAGGCACTGAAGCTTTCTTT

D gene: TRBD1
clone size: .
V gene: TRBV27
J gene: TRBJ1-2
CDR3 protein: CATRQGTHYGYTF
CDR3 DNA: TGTGCCACCAGACAGGGGACCCACTATGGCTACACCTTC

D gene: TRBD1
clone size: .
V gene: TRBV6-6
J gene: TRBJ1-5
CDR3 protein: CASSSPLRDRDQPQHF
CDR3 DNA: TGTGCCAGCAGTTCCCCTCTTAGGGACAGGGATCAGCCCCAGCATTTT

D gene: .
clone size: .
V gene: TRBV5-8
J gene: TRBJ1-1
CDR3 protein: CASSPDRYTEAFF
CDR3 DNA: TGTGCCAGCAGCCCCGACAGATACACTGAAGCTTTCTTT

D gene: .
clone size: .
V gene: TRBV6-5
J gene: TRBJ1-5
CDR3 protein: CASSYGVNQPQHF
CDR3 DNA: TGTGCCAGCAGTTACGGAGTCAATCAGCCCCAGCATTTT

D gene: TRBD2
clone size: once
V gene: TRBV28
J gene: TRBJ2-5
CDR3 protein: CASSLAGGLETQYF
CDR3 DNA: TGTGCCAGCAGCTTAGCGGGGGGGCTTGAGACCCAGTACTTC

D gene: TRBD1
clone size: .
V gene: TRBV7-2
J gene: TRBJ2-2
CDR3 protein: CASSSTTGGAANTGELFF
CDR3 DNA: TGTGCCAGCAGCTCCACGACAGGGGGTGCGGCGAACACCGGGGAGCTGTTTTTT

D gene: TRBD1
clone size: .
V gene: TRBV29-1
J gene: TRBJ1-5
CDR3 protein: CSVVFQGADGQPQHF
CDR3 DNA: TGCAGCGTTGTATTTCAGGGGGCGGATGGACAGCCCCAGCATTTT

D gene: .
clone size: .
V gene: TRBV25-1
J gene: TRBJ2-7
CDR3 protein: CASSGRTGYEQYF
CDR3 DNA: TGTGCCAGCAGTGGGCGGACTGGCTACGAGCAGTACTTC

D gene: TRBD1
clone size: .
V gene: TRBV7-3
J gene: TRBJ2-7
CDR3 protein: CASRPTGGEGPYEQYF
CDR3 DNA: TGTGCCAGCAGACCGACAGGGGGCGAAGGACCCTACGAGCAGTACTTC

D gene: TRBD1
clone size: .
V gene: TRBV5-4
J gene: TRBJ2-1
CDR3 protein: CASSPDRGRSYNEQFF
CDR3 DNA: TGTGCCAGCAGCCCGGACAGGGGGCGTTCCTACAATGAGCAGTTCTTC

D gene: TRBD1
clone size: .
V gene: TRBV29-1
J gene: TRBJ1-5
CDR3 protein: CSVSPGTAAQPQHF
CDR3 DNA: TGCAGCGTGAGCCCTGGGACAGCGGCTCAGCCCCAGCATTTT

D gene: TRBD1
clone size: .
V gene: TRBV7-8
J gene: TRBJ2-7
CDR3 protein: CASSSPATGGPYEQYF
CDR3 DNA: TGTGCCAGCAGTTCCCCTGCGACAGGGGGCCCCTACGAGCAGTACTTC

D gene: .
clone size: once
V gene: TRBV5-1
J gene: TRBJ2-3
CDR3 protein: CASSPQGTTDTQYF
CDR3 DNA: TGCGCCAGCAGCCCCCAGGGGACCACAGATACGCAGTATTTT

D gene: .
clone size: .
V gene: TRBV4-3
J gene: TRBJ1-5
CDR3 protein: CASSQDLGQRNQPQHF
CDR3 DNA: TGCGCCAGCAGCCAAGATTTAGGACAGCGAAATCAGCCCCAGCATTTT

D gene: .
clone size: .
V gene: TRBV6-1
J gene: TRBJ2-5
CDR3 protein: CASSEIRGEETQYF
CDR3 DNA: TGTGCCAGCAGTGAAATCAGGGGGGAAGAGACCCAGTACTTC

D gene: .
clone size: .
V gene: TRBV29-1
J gene: TRBJ2-7
CDR3 protein: CSVLGGANSYEQYF
CDR3 DNA: TGCAGCGTTCTCGGGGGAGCAAACTCCTACGAGCAGTACTTC